The rows below give T cell receptor beta chains drawn from one sample of a study of blood T cell repertoires in COVID-19. The table came from immunoSEQ multiplex PCR; TCRdb's copy has only in-frame clones and leaves some out. The table records about 220,000 clones, roughly 85% of them present only once. Sequenced sample: peripheral blood. These receptors were taken from a woman aged 70-85 years with COVID-19, enrolled during active disease. Both conserved end residues are part of each CDR3. D genes are given only for firm matches. Size is omitted from some rows. Given values are once, few, many or a class for expanded clones.

NA	NA	TRBJ1-2	TRBV9	CASSVDGGRGYTF	TGTGCCAGCAGCGTAGACGGTGGTCGGGGCTACACCTTC
NA	few	TRBJ2-7	TRBV9	CASSVAGQGGSYEQYF	TGTGCCAGCAGCGTAGCTGGCCAGGGGGGCTCCTACGAGCAGTACTTC
NA	NA	TRBJ2-7	TRBV6-5	CASSYRQESEQYF	TGTGCCAGCAGTTACCGACAGGAAAGCGAGCAGTACTTC
TRBD1	NA	TRBJ2-1	TRBV19	CASSGGQGRYNEQFF	TGTGCCAGTAGCGGAGGACAGGGTCGCTACAATGAGCAGTTCTTC
NA	NA	TRBJ1-6	TRBV21-1	CASSAGGENSYNSPLHF	TGTGCCAGCAGTGCGGGGGGAGAGAACTCCTATAATTCACCCCTCCACTTT
NA	NA	TRBJ1-1	TRBV11-3	CASSSGVLTEAFF	TGTGCCAGCAGCTCGGGAGTTTTAACTGAAGCTTTCTTT
NA	NA	TRBJ1-5	TRBV19	CASLDSYTENQPQHF	TGTGCCAGCTTAGACAGCTATACGGAAAATCAGCCCCAGCATTTT
NA	NA	TRBJ1-5	TRBV30	CAWHSGRGQPQHF	TGTGCCTGGCACTCCGGTAGGGGTCAGCCCCAGCATTTT
NA	NA	TRBJ1-2	TRBV5-1	CASSLDPQGTHGYTF	TGCGCCAGCAGCTTGGACCCACAGGGAACCCATGGCTACACCTTC
NA	NA	TRBJ1-2	TRBV7-6	CASSSFYGYTF	TGTGCCAGCAGCTCCTTTTATGGCTACACCTTC
NA	NA	TRBJ2-2	TRBV19	CASSAQATNTGELFF	TGTGCCAGTAGTGCCCAGGCTACTAACACCGGGGAGCTGTTTTTT
NA	NA	TRBJ1-2	TRBV6-5	CASSYTPRGDLYGYTF	TGTGCCAGCAGTTACACCCCACGGGGGGATCTCTATGGCTACACCTTC
TRBD1	NA	TRBJ1-2	TRBV28	CATFPGTANYGYTF	TGTGCCACCTTTCCCGGGACAGCTAACTATGGCTACACCTTC
TRBD1	few	TRBJ1-1	TRBV4-1	CASSPNPYRGRTEAFF	TGCGCCAGCAGCCCCAACCCTTACAGGGGGAGGACTGAAGCTTTCTTT
NA	NA	TRBJ1-2	TRBV29-1	CSVEDRGSPYGYTF	TGCAGCGTTGAAGATCGCGGCAGCCCCTATGGCTACACCTTC
TRBD2	NA	TRBJ2-7	TRBV29-1	CSVELPAGDPYEQYF	TGCAGCGTTGAACTCCCAGCGGGAGATCCTTACGAGCAGTACTTC
TRBD1	NA	TRBJ2-7	TRBV27	CASTTGTGATYEQYF	TGTGCCAGCACCACCGGTACAGGGGCGACCTACGAGCAGTACTTC
NA	once	TRBJ2-3	TRBV3-1/TRBV3-2	CASSHSGDTQYF	TGTGCCAGCAGCCATAGCGGAGATACGCAGTATTTT
NA	NA	TRBJ2-1	TRBV11-2	CASRNRAGGYNEQFF	TGTGCCAGCAGGAACCGGGCGGGCGGGTATAATGAGCAGTTCTTC
NA	NA	TRBJ2-5	TRBV6-5	CASRTAGETQYF	TGTGCCAGCAGGACCGCGGGGGAGACCCAGTACTTC
NA	NA	TRBJ2-1	TRBV6-2/TRBV6-3	CASSFGGGEQFF	TGTGCCAGCAGTTTCGGGGGTGGTGAGCAGTTCTTC
NA	NA	TRBJ1-1	TRBV5-1	CASSLEHVNTEAFF	TGCGCCAGCAGCCTGGAACACGTGAACACTGAAGCTTTCTTT
NA	NA	TRBJ1-2	TRBV5-6	CASSLPSGRETF	TGTGCCAGCAGCTTGCCCTCGGGGAGGGAGACCTTC
TRBD1	NA	TRBJ1-5	TRBV6-5	CATWGQAAQPQHF	TGTGCCACCTGGGGACAGGCGGCCCAGCCCCAGCATTTT
TRBD2	once	TRBJ2-1	TRBV7-3	CASSLPGGVAYNEQFF	TGTGCCAGCAGCTTACCCGGGGGGGTAGCCTACAATGAGCAGTTCTTC
TRBD2	NA	TRBJ2-2	TRBV9	CASSPLTSATNTGELFF	TGTGCCAGCAGCCCTCTGACTAGCGCCACGAACACCGGGGAGCTGTTTTTT
TRBD1	NA	TRBJ1-2	TRBV27	CASRTGGNGYTF	TGTGCCAGTCGGACAGGGGGTAATGGCTACACCTTC
TRBD1	NA	TRBJ1-4	TRBV25-1	CASRGTFTTGVGEKLFF	TGTGCCAGCAGAGGCACGTTTACCACAGGGGTAGGGGAAAAACTGTTTTTT
TRBD2	NA	TRBJ2-5	TRBV3-1/TRBV3-2	CASSQVSAGEYEETQYF	TGTGCCAGCAGCCAAGTCAGTGCGGGGGAATATGAGGAGACCCAGTACTTC
TRBD1	NA	TRBJ2-1	TRBV11-3	CASSLTQGPYNEQFF	TGTGCCAGCAGCTTAACACAGGGGCCTTACAATGAGCAGTTCTTC
NA	NA	TRBJ2-4	TRBV2	CASVAEKNIQYF	TGTGCCAGCGTGGCAGAAAAAAACATTCAGTACTTC
TRBD1	NA	TRBJ1-2	TRBV19	CASSGGQNYGYTF	TGTGCCAGTAGTGGGGGACAGAACTATGGCTACACCTTC
NA	NA	TRBJ2-7	TRBV5-6	CASSLGRTLYEQYF	TGTGCCAGCAGCTTGGGTCGGACACTCTACGAGCAGTACTTC
NA	NA	TRBJ1-5	TRBV9	CASSPRPFGQPQHF	TGTGCCAGCAGCCCTAGACCCTTCGGGCAGCCCCAGCATTTT
NA	NA	TRBJ1-5	TRBV18	CASSPLYSNQPQHF	TGTGCCAGCTCACCATTGTATTCCAATCAGCCCCAGCATTTT
TRBD2	NA	TRBJ2-7	TRBV4-2	CASSLASLAGGTVYEQYF	TGTGCCAGCAGCCTCGCAAGTCTAGCGGGAGGCACAGTATACGAGCAGTACTTC
TRBD2	once	TRBJ2-7	TRBV2	CASSGLLAAREQYF	TGTGCCAGCAGTGGCCTACTAGCGGCGCGGGAGCAGTACTTC
TRBD1	few	TRBJ1-5	TRBV18	CASSPTGGNQPQHF	TGTGCCAGCTCACCGACAGGGGGCAATCAGCCCCAGCATTTT
TRBD1	NA	TRBJ1-5	TRBV2	CASRGGQTNNQPQHF	TGTGCCAGCAGGGGGGGACAGACTAACAATCAGCCCCAGCATTTT
NA	NA	TRBJ1-4	TRBV3-1/TRBV3-2	CASSLKGDEKLFF	TGTGCCAGCAGCTTAAAGGGGGATGAAAAACTGTTTTTT
TRBD1	NA	TRBJ2-1	TRBV27	CASSLRTGTYNEQFF	TGTGCCAGCAGTTTAAGGACAGGGACCTACAATGAGCAGTTCTTC
NA	NA	TRBJ1-5	TRBV24-1	CATRDSPDQPQHF	TGTGCCACCAGAGACTCTCCGGATCAGCCCCAGCATTTT
NA	NA	TRBJ1-5	TRBV10-3	CAIRDPTGGNQPQHF	TGTGCCATCAGAGACCCTACGGGGGGCAATCAGCCCCAGCATTTT
TRBD1	NA	TRBJ1-1	TRBV2	CASTEDRTTEAFF	TGTGCCAGCACCGAGGACAGGACTACTGAAGCTTTCTTT
NA	NA	TRBJ1-1	TRBV7-9	CASSATIKGRTEAFF	TGTGCCAGCAGCGCGACAATTAAGGGGCGCACTGAAGCTTTCTTT
NA	NA	TRBJ2-5	TRBV27	CASSLFSSEGETQYF	TGTGCCAGCAGTTTATTCTCATCGGAGGGGGAGACCCAGTACTTC
NA	NA	TRBJ1-5	TRBV6-2/TRBV6-3	CASSYESNQPQHF	TGTGCCAGCAGTTACGAGTCCAATCAGCCCCAGCATTTT
TRBD2	NA	TRBJ2-3	TRBV9	CASSAGLAGVRDTQYF	TGTGCCAGCAGCGCGGGACTAGCGGGAGTCAGAGATACGCAGTATTTT
NA	NA	TRBJ1-5	TRBV6-5	CASSYTETHNQPQHF	TGTGCCAGCAGTTACACAGAAACCCATAATCAGCCCCAGCATTTT
NA	NA	TRBJ2-1	TRBV7-9	CASSPEGYTEQFF	TGTGCCAGCAGCCCGGAGGGTTATACTGAGCAGTTCTTC
TRBD1	once	TRBJ2-7	TRBV7-8	CASSSQGAGYEQYF	TGTGCCAGCAGCTCACAGGGGGCGGGCTACGAGCAGTACTTC
NA	NA	TRBJ2-1	TRBV5-1	CASSRGDVALNEQFF	TGCGCCAGCAGCCGCGGGGACGTAGCCCTAAATGAGCAGTTCTTC
TRBD2	NA	TRBJ2-1	TRBV4-3	CASSQDKTSGSYEQFF	TGCGCCAGCAGCCAAGATAAGACTAGCGGGAGTTATGAGCAGTTCTTC
TRBD1	NA	TRBJ1-1	TRBV6-4	CASSQTGENTEAFF	TGTGCCAGCAGCCAGACAGGGGAGAACACTGAAGCTTTCTTT
NA	NA	TRBJ1-1	TRBV7-9	CASSWGRVLQNTEAFF	TGTGCCAGCAGCTGGGGGAGGGTGCTCCAGAACACTGAAGCTTTCTTT
NA	NA	TRBJ2-5	TRBV7-2	CASSRGTVPEAQYF	TGTGCCAGCAGTCGCGGGACAGTCCCCGAGGCCCAGTACTTC
NA	NA	TRBJ2-5	TRBV5-1	CASSLVGNPTGTQYF	TGCGCCAGCAGCTTGGTCGGGAACCCTACGGGGACCCAGTACTTC